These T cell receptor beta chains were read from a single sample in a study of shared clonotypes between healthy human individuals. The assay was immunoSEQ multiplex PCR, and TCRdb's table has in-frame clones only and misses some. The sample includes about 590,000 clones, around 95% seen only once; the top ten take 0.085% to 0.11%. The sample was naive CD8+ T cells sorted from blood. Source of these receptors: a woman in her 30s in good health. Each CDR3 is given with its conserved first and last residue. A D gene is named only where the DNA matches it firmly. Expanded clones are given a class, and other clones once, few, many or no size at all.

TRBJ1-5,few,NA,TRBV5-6,TGTGCCAGCAGCTTGGGAGGGGGGGGTCAGCCCCAGCATTTT,CASSLGGGGQPQHF
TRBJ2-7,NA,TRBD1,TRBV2,TGTGCCAGCGCCCCACTTTTTACAGGGGGCCCCCACGAGCAGTACTTC,CASAPLFTGGPHEQYF
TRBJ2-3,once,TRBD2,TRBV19,TGTGCCAGTAGTATAGGCGCGCCGGGAGGGCCAGATACGCAGTATTTT,CASSIGAPGGPDTQYF
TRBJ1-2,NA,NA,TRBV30,TGTGCCTGGAGTGGGTCGGCAGGGTTTCATGGCTACACCTTC,CAWSGSAGFHGYTF
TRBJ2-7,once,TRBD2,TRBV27,TGTGCCAGCAGTTTATTCGGCACTAGCGGGAGCTACGAGCAGTACTTC,CASSLFGTSGSYEQYF
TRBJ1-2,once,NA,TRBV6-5,TGTGCCAGCAGTTACGAGGGGGGAGGTAGGGGCTACACCTTC,CASSYEGGGRGYTF
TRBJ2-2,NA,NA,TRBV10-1,TGCGCCAGCAGTGCGGGGGCCGCCGGGGAGCTGTTTTTT,CASSAGAAGELFF
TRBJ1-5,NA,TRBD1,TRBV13,TGTGCCAGCAGCTTAGGGGGGACAGCGAGCAATCAGCCCCAGCATTTT,CASSLGGTASNQPQHF
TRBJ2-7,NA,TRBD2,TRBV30,TGTGCCTGGGGGACTAGCGGGAGTTACGAGCAGTACTTC,CAWGTSGSYEQYF
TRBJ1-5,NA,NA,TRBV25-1,TGTGCCAGCAGTGAATTCCGTAGCAATCAGCCCCAGCATTTT,CASSEFRSNQPQHF
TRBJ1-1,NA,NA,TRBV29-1,TGCAGCGGATCGCAGAACACTGAAGCTTTCTTT,CSGSQNTEAFF
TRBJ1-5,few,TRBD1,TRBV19,TGTGCCAGTAGGGTCGACAGGGAGGGAGATCAGCCCCAGCATTTT,CASRVDREGDQPQHF
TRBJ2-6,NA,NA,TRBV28,TGTGCCAGCAGGTCCTACAGGCTCCTAAGCTCTGGGGCCAACGTCCTGACTTTC,CASRSYRLLSSGANVLTF
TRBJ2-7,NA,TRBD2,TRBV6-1,TGTGCCAGCAGTGATCTAGCGGGATCCTACGAGCAGTACTTC,CASSDLAGSYEQYF
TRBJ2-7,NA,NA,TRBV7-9,TGTGCCAGCAGCTTTTCACAGGGAAGCTCCTACGAGCAGTACTTC,CASSFSQGSSYEQYF
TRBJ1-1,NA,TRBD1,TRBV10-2,TGCGCCAGCACCCCCGTCTATTTAGGGACAGCGAACACTGAAGCTTTCTTT,CASTPVYLGTANTEAFF
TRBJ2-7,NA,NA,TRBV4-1,TGCGCCAGCAGCCAAGAGAGTATAGCCCCCACCTACGAGCAGTACTTC,CASSQESIAPTYEQYF
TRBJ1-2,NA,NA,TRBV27,TGTGCCAGCAGTTTATCGATGGGGGGGGGCCAAGGCTACACCTTC,CASSLSMGGGQGYTF
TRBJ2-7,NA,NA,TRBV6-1,TGTGCCAGCAGTGATCTAGCGTCAATCTACGAGCAGTACTTC,CASSDLASIYEQYF
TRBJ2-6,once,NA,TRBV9,TGTGCCAGCAGCCCCAGCTCTGGGGCCAACGTCCTGACTTTC,CASSPSSGANVLTF
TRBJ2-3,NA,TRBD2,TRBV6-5,TGTGCCAGCAGTGCCGGGAGGGCTTTAGATACGCAGTATTTT,CASSAGRALDTQYF
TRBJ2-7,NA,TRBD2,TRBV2,TGTGCCAGCAGTGAAGCAGGAGTAGCGGGAGGGCCCTTCTACGAGCAGTACTTC,CASSEAGVAGGPFYEQYF
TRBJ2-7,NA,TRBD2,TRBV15,TGTGCCACCAGCAGAGGGGGGACTAGGTTCTCCGAGCAGTACTTC,CATSRGGTRFSEQYF
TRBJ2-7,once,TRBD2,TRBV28,TGTGCCACCCTCGGCGGGAGCTCCTACGAGCAGTACTTC,CATLGGSSYEQYF
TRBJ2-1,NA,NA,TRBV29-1,TGCAGCGTTGAAGGGACTGTTACCTACAATGAGCAGTTCTTC,CSVEGTVTYNEQFF
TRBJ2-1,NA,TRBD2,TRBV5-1,TGCGCCAGCAGCTTCTCTAGCGGGATAAATGAGCAGTTCTTC,CASSFSSGINEQFF
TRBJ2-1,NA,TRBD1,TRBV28,TGTGCCAGCAGAAGACCGGGACAGGACAATGAGCAGTTCTTC,CASRRPGQDNEQFF
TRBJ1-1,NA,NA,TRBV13,TGTGCCAGCAGCTTATCTCTACGGTACACTGAAGCTTTCTTT,CASSLSLRYTEAFF
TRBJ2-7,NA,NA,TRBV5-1,TGCGCCAGTGCGGGAAGCTCCTACGAGCAGTACTTC,CASAGSSYEQYF
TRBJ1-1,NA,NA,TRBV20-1,TGCAGTGCTACTCCTTCAAAGGTGGCTTTCTTT,CSATPSKVAFF
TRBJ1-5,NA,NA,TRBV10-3,TGTGCCATCGGCCCCGGCAATCAGCCCCAGCATTTT,CAIGPGNQPQHF
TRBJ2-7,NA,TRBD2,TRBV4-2,TGTGCCAGCAGCCAAGATCGACTAGCGGGTGCGGAGCAGTACTTC,CASSQDRLAGAEQYF
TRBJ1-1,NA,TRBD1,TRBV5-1,TGCGCCAGCAGGCGGACAGGGAACCCGAACACTGAAGCTTTCTTT,CASRRTGNPNTEAFF